This T cell receptor beta chain was sequenced in a study of Tregs in tolerant kidney transplant recipients. Study-wide results and limits: The most relevant donor-specific Treg TCRbeta repertoire apparently came from expansion with activated donor B cells.

TCRdb's table, derived via immunoSEQ multiplex PCR, lists solely in-frame clones and lacks some. The sample has around 230,000 clones, approximately 83% seen once. Details on this clone: Its antigen remains unidentified.

Unstimulated regulatory T cells (CD4+CD25+CD127-), CD4+CD25- non-regulatory cells, CD4 and CD8 cells were FACS-sorted from thawed PBMCs. Sequencing input: CD4+ T cells from blood. The clonotype was recovered from a human donor in good health.

The CDR3 loop reads CASSSNEGRSYEQYF. CDR3 bases: TGCGCCAGCAGCTCGAACGAGGGACGGAGCTACGAGCAGTACTTC. The rearrangement joins TRBV5-1 to TRBJ2-7, with D possibly being TRBD1 or TRBD2 (5 bases each). CDR1 and CDR2 (germline): SGHRS, YFSETQ. The ends were cut back, 3 bases at V and 3 bases at J, with 16 bases in the middle. CDR3 length: 15 residues.